This TCR beta chain was profiled in a study of T cell responses to AZD1222 COVID-19 vaccine. The data were produced by immunoSEQ multiplex PCR, yet TCRdb's version contains in-frame clones alone and is incomplete. The table has about 140,000 clones, roughly 91% seen once. CDR1 is SGHAT, CDR2 FQNNGV, per germline. The V and J ends lost 5 bases and 5 bases, in that order; junction bases with no gene match: 3. The CDR3 consists of 13 residues. This clone was seen only a few times. The same CDR3 can be traced to other DNA sequences in this sample. The specimen was peripheral blood, collected 28 days after the second AZD1222 dose. J is TRBJ1-1 and V is TRBV11-2, with TRBD1 matching over 9 bases. The origin of this receptor is an adult who received the AZD1222 COVID-19 vaccine. The CDR3 region has the DNA TGTGCCAGCAGCAGACAGGGGGGGACTGAAGCTTTCTTT. Translating it yields CASSRQGGTEAFF.